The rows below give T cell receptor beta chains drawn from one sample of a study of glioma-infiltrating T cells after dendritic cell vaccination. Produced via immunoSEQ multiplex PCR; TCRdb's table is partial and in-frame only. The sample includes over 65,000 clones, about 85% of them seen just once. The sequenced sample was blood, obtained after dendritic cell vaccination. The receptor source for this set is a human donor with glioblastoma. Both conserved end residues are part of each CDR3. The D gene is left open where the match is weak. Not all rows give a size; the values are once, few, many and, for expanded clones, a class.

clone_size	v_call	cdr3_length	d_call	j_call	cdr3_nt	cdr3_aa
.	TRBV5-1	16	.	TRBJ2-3	TGCGCCAGCAGCCCCGCTCTAGGTGATGGCACAGATACGCAGTATTTT	CASSPALGDGTDTQYF
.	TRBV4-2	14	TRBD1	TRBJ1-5	TGTGCCAGCAGCCAACTAGGGGGCGGACAGCCCCAGCATTTT	CASSQLGGGQPQHF
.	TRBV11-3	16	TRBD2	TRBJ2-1	TGTGCCAGCAGCCACGGGGGGGCTGTTTCCTACAATGAGCAGTTCTTC	CASSHGGAVSYNEQFF
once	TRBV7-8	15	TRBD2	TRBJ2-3	TGTGCCAGCAGTTTGACTAGCGGGGGTCCAGATACGCAGTATTTT	CASSLTSGGPDTQYF
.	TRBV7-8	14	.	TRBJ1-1	TGTGCCAGCAGCAAGGCACAGGGGAACACTGAAGCTTTCTTT	CASSKAQGNTEAFF
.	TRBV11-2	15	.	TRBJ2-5	TGTGCCAGCAGGCCCCTCCGGGGGAGAAGGGAGACCCAGTACTTC	CASRPLRGRRETQYF
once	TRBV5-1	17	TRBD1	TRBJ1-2	TGCGCCAGCAGCCCCGTAATAGGGACAGGGGATCTCTATGGCTACACCTTC	CASSPVIGTGDLYGYTF
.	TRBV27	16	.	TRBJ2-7	TGTGCCAGCAGTCAAGTTAAAGGGGCCGCTGCCTACGAGCAGTACTTC	CASSQVKGAAAYEQYF
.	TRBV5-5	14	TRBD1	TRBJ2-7	TGTGCCAGCACTAAGGGACAGGAGAACTACGAGCAGTACTTC	CASTKGQENYEQYF
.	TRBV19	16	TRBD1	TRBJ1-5	TGTGCCAGTACTTCCCTGGACAGGGGAACGAATCAGCCCCAGCATTTT	CASTSLDRGTNQPQHF
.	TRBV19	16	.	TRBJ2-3	TGTGCCAGTAGTATAAGTGGGGCTAGGATCACAGATACGCAGTATTTT	CASSISGARITDTQYF
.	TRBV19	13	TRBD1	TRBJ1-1	TGTGCCAGTACTGGACAGGGAAACACTGAAGCTTTCTTT	CASTGQGNTEAFF
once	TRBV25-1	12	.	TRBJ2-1	TGTGCCAGCAGCCACCTTCGGGTTGAGCAGTTCTTC	CASSHLRVEQFF
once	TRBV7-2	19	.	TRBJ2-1	TGTGCCAGCAGCTGGAGGGCTAGCGTAGGCCCTGTTCCGGACAATGAGCAGTTCTTC	CASSWRASVGPVPDNEQFF
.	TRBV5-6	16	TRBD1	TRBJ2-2	TGTGCCAGCAGCTTACCCGGGACAGGGAACACCGGGGAGCTGTTTTTT	CASSLPGTGNTGELFF
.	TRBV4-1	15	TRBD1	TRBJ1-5	TGCGCCAGCAGCCAAGTCCCAGGGGGGAATCAGCCCCAGCATTTT	CASSQVPGGNQPQHF
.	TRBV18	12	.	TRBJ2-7	TGTGCCAGCTCACCGACAGAGTACGAGCAGTACTTC	CASSPTEYEQYF
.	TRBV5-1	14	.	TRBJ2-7	TGCGCCAGCAGCTTCGGGGTGGGTTCCTACGAGCAGTACTTC	CASSFGVGSYEQYF
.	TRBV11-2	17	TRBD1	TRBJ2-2	TGTGCCAGCAGCTCTCCAAGGACAGGGGTGGACACCGGGGAGCTGTTTTTT	CASSSPRTGVDTGELFF
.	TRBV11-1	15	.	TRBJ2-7	TGTGCCAGCAGCCCAGGCCGAGGACAGAACCTGGAGCAGTACTTC	CASSPGRGQNLEQYF
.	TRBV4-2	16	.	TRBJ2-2	TGTGCCAGCAGCCAGGGCGCGGGGAAAGAAACCGGGGAGCTGTTTTTT	CASSQGAGKETGELFF
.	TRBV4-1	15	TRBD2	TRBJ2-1	TGCGCCAGCAGCCAGACTAGCGGGAGCTACAATGAGCAGTTCTTC	CASSQTSGSYNEQFF
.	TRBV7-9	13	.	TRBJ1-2	TGTGCCAGCAGCTTAGCAGCGGCCCTTGGCTACACCTTC	CASSLAAALGYTF
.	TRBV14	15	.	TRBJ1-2	TGTGCCAGCAGCCAAGGCTCAGGGGAATATGGTGGCTACACCTTC	CASSQGSGEYGGYTF
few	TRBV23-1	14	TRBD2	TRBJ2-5	TGCGCCAGCAGCATAGCGGGGGGCGGGGAGACCCAGTACTTC	CASSIAGGGETQYF
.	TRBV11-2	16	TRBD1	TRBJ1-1	TGTGCCAGCAGCTTTCCTGGGACAGGGGAGGACACTGAAGCTTTCTTT	CASSFPGTGEDTEAFF
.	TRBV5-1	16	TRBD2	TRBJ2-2	TGCGCCAGCAGTTTCCGACTAGCGGGGTCTTCCGGGGAGCTGTTTTTT	CASSFRLAGSSGELFF
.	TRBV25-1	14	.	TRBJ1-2	TGTGCCAGCAGTGAAGGCCCAGGGACTTATGGCTACACCTTC	CASSEGPGTYGYTF
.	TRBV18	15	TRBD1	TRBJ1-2	TGTGCCAGCTCACCAGCTCCAGGGGGCGCGGATGGCTACACCTTC	CASSPAPGGADGYTF
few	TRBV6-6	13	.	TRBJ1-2	TGTGCCAGCAGTTACTTACAGGGCTTTGGCTACACCTTC	CASSYLQGFGYTF
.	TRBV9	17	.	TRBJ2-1	TGTGCCAGCAGCGCGGGAGTCCCACTCCCCCACGGCAATGAGCAGTTCTTC	CASSAGVPLPHGNEQFF
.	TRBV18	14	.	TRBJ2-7	TGTGCCAGCTCAAATGCAGGGGCATCCTACGAGCAGTACTTC	CASSNAGASYEQYF
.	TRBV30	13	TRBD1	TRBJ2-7	TGTGCCTGGAGTCGACAGGGGCCAGGGGAGCAGTACTTC	CAWSRQGPGEQYF
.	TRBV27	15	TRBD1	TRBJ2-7	TGTGCTAGCAGTTTTATGGGACAGGAACACTACGAGCAGTACTTC	CASSFMGQEHYEQYF
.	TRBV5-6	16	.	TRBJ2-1	TGTGCCAGCAGCGACGCGACAGGCGGACCCTACAATGAGCAGTTCTTC	CASSDATGGPYNEQFF
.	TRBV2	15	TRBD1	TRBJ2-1	TGTGCCAGCAGTGAGACGGGACAGAACTACAATGAGCAGTTCTTC	CASSETGQNYNEQFF
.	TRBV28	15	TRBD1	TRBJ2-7	TGTGCCAGCAGGACAGGGATGGACCCGTCCTCCGAGCAGTACTTC	CASRTGMDPSSEQYF
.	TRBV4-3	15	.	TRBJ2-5	TGCGCCAGCAGCCAAGAGTCGGGGGTGTACGAGACCCAGTACTTC	CASSQESGVYETQYF
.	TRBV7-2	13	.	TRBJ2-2	TGTGCCAGCAGTTCGGCCCGGGCCGGGGAGCTGTTTTTT	CASSSARAGELFF
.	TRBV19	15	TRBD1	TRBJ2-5	TGTGCCAGTAGTAGCGGGACAGGGGGTTGGGAGACCCAGTACTTC	CASSSGTGGWETQYF
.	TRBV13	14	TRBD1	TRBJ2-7	TGTGCCAGCAAAAAAACAGGGGCCTCCTACGAGCAGTACTTC	CASKKTGASYEQYF
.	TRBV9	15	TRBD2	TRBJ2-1	TGTGCCAGCAGCGTATTCTTAGCGGGAGAGAATGAGCAGTTCTTC	CASSVFLAGENEQFF
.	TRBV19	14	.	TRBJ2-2	TGTGCCAGTAGTATGACGGGAGTTCGCGGGGAGCTGTTTTTT	CASSMTGVRGELFF
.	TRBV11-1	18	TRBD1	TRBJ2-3	TGTGCCAGCAGCCCCCTTTTGACAGGGAGAAAGGTCAGAGATACGCAGTATTTT	CASSPLLTGRKVRDTQYF
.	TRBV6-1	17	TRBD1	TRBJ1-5	TGTGCCAGCAGTGCCCGGGACAGGGGAATCGGACTTATGCCCCAGCATTTT	CASSARDRGIGLMPQHF
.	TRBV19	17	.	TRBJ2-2	TGTGCCAGTAGATTCCGGGACAAAAGAGCGAACACCGGGGAGCTGTTTTTT	CASRFRDKRANTGELFF
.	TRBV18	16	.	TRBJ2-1	TGTGCCAGCTTATCCCGGGGTAGGGAGAGCTACAATGAGCAGTTCTTC	CASLSRGRESYNEQFF
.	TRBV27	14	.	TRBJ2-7	TGTGCCAGCAGTGTACCGGGTCGAGAATACGAGCAGTACTTC	CASSVPGREYEQYF
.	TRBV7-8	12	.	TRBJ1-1	TGTGCCAGCTACTCTCGTGCCGGGGAAGCTTTCTTT	CASYSRAGEAFF
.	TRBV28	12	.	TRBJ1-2	TGTGCCAGCAGCATTACAGAATATGGCTACACCTTC	CASSITEYGYTF
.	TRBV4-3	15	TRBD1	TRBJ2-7	TGCGCCAGCAGCCAAGCTTCGGGACAGATGTACGAGCAGTACTTC	CASSQASGQMYEQYF
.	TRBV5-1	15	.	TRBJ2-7	TGCGCCAGCAGCCTGGGGAGTACAGGAGGGTACGAGCAGTACTTC	CASSLGSTGGYEQYF
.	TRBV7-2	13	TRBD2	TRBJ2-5	TGTGCCAGCAGCCGGGAGGGGAGGCAGACCCAGTACTTC	CASSREGRQTQYF
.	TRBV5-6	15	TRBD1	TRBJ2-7	TGTGCCAGCAGCTTGAGGGGGGACAGGGGGAACGAGCAGTACTTC	CASSLRGDRGNEQYF
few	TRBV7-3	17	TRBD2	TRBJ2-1	TGTGCCAGCAGCTTACGGACTAGCGGGGGGCGATACAATGAGCAGTTCTTC	CASSLRTSGGRYNEQFF
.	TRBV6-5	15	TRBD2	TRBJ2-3	TGTGCCAGCAGTTCTAGCGGGGCTAGCACAGATACGCAGTATTTT	CASSSSGASTDTQYF
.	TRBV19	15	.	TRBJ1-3	TGTGCCAGTAGTATGTCGGGGGGACCCGGAAACACCATATATTTT	CASSMSGGPGNTIYF
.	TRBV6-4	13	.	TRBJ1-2	TGTGCCAGCAGTATCGGGACAAACTATGGCTACACCTTC	CASSIGTNYGYTF
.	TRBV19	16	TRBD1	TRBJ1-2	TGTGCCAGTAGTATTTGGGACAGGCAAACCCTCCATGGCTACACCTTC	CASSIWDRQTLHGYTF